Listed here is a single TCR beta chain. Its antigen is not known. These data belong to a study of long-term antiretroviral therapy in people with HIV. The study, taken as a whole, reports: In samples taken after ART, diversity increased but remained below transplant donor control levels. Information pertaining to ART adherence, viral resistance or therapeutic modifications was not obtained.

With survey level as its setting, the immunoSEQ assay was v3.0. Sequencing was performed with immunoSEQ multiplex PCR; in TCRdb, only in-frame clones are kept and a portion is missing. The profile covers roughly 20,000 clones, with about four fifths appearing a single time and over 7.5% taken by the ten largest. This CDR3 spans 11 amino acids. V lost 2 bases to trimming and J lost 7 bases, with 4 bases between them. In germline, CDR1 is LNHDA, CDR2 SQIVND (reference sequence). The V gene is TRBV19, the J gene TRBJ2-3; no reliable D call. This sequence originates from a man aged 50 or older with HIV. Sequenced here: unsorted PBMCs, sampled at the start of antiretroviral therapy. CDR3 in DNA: TGTGCCAGTAGTATAACCAATACGCAGTATTTT. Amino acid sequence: CASSITNTQYF.